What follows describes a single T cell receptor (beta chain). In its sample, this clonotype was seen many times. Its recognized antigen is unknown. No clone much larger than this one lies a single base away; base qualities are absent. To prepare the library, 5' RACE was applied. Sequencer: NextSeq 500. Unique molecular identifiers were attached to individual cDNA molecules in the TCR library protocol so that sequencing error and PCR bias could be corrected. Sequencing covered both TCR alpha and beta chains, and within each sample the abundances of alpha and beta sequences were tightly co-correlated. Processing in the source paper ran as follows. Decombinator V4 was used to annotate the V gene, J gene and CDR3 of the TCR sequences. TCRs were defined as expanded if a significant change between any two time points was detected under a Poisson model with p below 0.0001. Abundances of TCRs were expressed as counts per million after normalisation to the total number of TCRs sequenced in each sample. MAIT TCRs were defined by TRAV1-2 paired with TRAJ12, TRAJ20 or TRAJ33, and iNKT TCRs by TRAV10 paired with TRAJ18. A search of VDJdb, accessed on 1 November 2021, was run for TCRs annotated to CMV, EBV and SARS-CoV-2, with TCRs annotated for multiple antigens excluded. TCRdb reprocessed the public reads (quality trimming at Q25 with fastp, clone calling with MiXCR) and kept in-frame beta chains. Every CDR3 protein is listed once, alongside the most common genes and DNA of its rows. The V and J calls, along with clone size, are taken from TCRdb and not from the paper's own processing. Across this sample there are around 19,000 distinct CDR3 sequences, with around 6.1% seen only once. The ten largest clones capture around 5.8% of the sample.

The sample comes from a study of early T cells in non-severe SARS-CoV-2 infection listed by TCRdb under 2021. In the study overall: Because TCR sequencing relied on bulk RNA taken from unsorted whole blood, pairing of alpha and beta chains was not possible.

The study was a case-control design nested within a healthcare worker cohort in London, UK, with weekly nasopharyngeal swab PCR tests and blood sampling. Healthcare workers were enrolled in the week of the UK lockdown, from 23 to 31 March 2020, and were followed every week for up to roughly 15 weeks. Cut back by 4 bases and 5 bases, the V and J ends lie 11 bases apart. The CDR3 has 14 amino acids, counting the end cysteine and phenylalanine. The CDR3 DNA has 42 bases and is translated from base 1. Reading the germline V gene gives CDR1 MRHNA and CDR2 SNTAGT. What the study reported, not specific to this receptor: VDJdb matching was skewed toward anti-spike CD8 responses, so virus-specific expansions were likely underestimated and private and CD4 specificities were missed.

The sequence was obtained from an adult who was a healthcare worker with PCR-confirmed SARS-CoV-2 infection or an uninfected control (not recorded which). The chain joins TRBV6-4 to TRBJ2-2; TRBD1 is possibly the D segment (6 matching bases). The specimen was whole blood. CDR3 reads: CASSAGDWTGELFF. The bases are TGTGCCAGCAGTGCAGGGGATTGGACCGGGGAGCTGTTTTTT.